The 20 T cell receptor beta chains below come from one sample, sequenced in a study of T-cell memory formation after mild COVID-19. Each CDR3 protein gets one entry after TCRdb re-called the 5' RACE reads with MiXCR. The sample shows around 340,000 distinct CDR3 sequences, roughly 15% of them seen only once. The material sequenced was PBMCs or a T cell subset sorted from them (not recorded which). Source of these receptors: a man between 18 and 35 years old who had mild COVID-19 (a few samples of this study predate the infection). Cell type and time point are not known.

The chain joins TRBV5-8 to TRBJ2-3; 8 bases match TRBD1. This CDR3 spans 16 amino acids. V shed 4 bases, J shed 3 bases, and the junction held 10 bases outside the gene matches. The germline CDR1 and CDR2 sequences are SGHTS and YDEGEE. The CDR3 sequence is CASSTPGGVETDTQYF. The CDR3 DNA follows: TGTGCCAGCAGCACCCCAGGGGGCGTTGAAACAGATACGCAGTATTTT.

This clonotype was detected only a few times. The chain recombines TRBV12-3 or TRBV12-4 with TRBJ2-2; 13 bases line up with TRBD2. This CDR3 contains 19 residues. V was pared by 6 bases and J by 6 bases, with 16 bases of the junction left unmatched. Written as DNA, the CDR3 is TGTGCCAGCAGCCGACTAGCGGGGGGCCCTCCTATTCCAGCCGGGGAGCTGTTTTTT. This codes for CASSRLAGGPPIPAGELFF.

This clonotype was observed a few times. V is TRBV5-1 and J is TRBJ2-3; no clear D gene. Trimming pared 2 bases from V and 7 bases from J, leaving 5 bases between. This CDR3 spans 11 amino acids. Germline CDR1 is SGHRS and CDR2 is YFSETQ. The CDR3 is CASSFGYTQYF. The DNA for the CDR3 is TGCGCCAGCAGCTTCGGATATACGCAGTATTTT.

The sample holds a few counts of this clonotype. The chain recombines TRBV5-1 with TRBJ2-7; 9 bases fit TRBD1. The CDR3 is 14 residues long. Per the germline V gene, CDR1 is SGHRS and CDR2 is YFSETQ. J was trimmed by 6 bases and V by 4 bases; bases with no gene match: 8. For the CDR3, the DNA is TGCGCCAGCAGCCCTCCGGGACAGGGTTTCGAGCAGTACTTC. The encoded protein is CASSPPGQGFEQYF.

The rearrangement links TRBV11-3 to TRBJ2-6; D gene uncertain. The CDR3 length is 13 residues. Germline CDR1 is SGHNT and CDR2 is YENEEA. V shed 7 bases and J shed 2 bases, with 6 bases lying between them. The CDR3 loop reads CASKAPGANVLTF. CDR3 DNA: TGTGCCAGCAAAGCCCCTGGGGCCAACGTCCTGACTTTC.

This clonotype was detected a few times. The V and J genes are TRBV18 and TRBJ2-3; D is ambiguous. Germline-derived CDR1 and CDR2 are KGHSH and LQKENI. The CDR3 spans 13 residues. Trimming took 0 bases from V and 7 from J, leaving 8 bases between them. CDR3 DNA sequence: TGTGCCAGCTCACCACCGGGTGATTATACGCAGTATTTT. Its translation is CASSPPGDYTQYF.

CDR3 sequence: CASSLRMTGGYTF. The CDR3 coding sequence is TGCGCCAGCAGCTTACGGATGACCGGAGGCTACACCTTC. The chain is built from TRBV5-1 and TRBJ1-2; no firm D call. Trimming pared 2 bases from V and 8 bases from J, leaving 13 bases between. The CDR3 is 13 amino acids. The germline gives CDR1 SGHRS, CDR2 YFSETQ.

This chain joins TRBV7-6 and TRBJ1-6, with D possibly matching TRBD1 (5 bases). This CDR3 has 14 amino acids. The germline V and J ends were trimmed by 5 bases and 6 bases, with 11 bases remaining between them. CDR1 SGHVS and CDR2 FNYEAQ come from the germline V gene. Here the CDR3 reads CASSQGIGNSPLHF. For the CDR3, the DNA is TGTGCCAGCAGCCAGGGAATCGGTAATTCACCCCTCCACTTT.

DNA for the CDR3: TGTGCCAGCAGCTTAGGGGGGAGCGCTGAAGCTTTCTTT. Amino acids: CASSLGGSAEAFF. The chain links TRBV7-6 to TRBJ1-1, with D perhaps TRBD1 (5 bases). Germline-derived CDR1 and CDR2 are SGHVS and FNYEAQ. V was shortened by 1 base and J by 6 bases, with 9 bases between the two germline ends. The CDR3 length is 13 residues.

The chain has TRBV6-2 or TRBV6-3 and TRBJ2-5; 7 positions match TRBD1. Germline values: CDR1 MNHEY, CDR2 SVGEGT. The CDR3 sequence is 14 residues long. The ends lost 6 bases at V and 5 bases at J; junction bases unmatched: 9. The CDR3 spells CASSPQGMEETQYF. CDR3 nucleotides: TGTGCCAGCAGCCCACAGGGGATGGAGGAGACCCAGTACTTC.

This clonotype showed up just a few times. The chain joins TRBV7-9 to TRBJ1-3; D remains unclear. CDR3 length equals 13 residues. Germline loops: CDR1 SEHNR, CDR2 FQNEAQ (reference sequence). V was shortened by 2 bases and J by 7 bases, with 9 bases between the two germline ends. CDR3 amino acids: CASSLYAGNTIYF. As DNA, the CDR3 is TGTGCCAGCAGCTTATATGCGGGCAACACCATATATTTT.

The CDR3 here is CASSLWRPDTQYF. CDR3 sequence (DNA): TGTGCCAGCAGTTTATGGAGGCCAGATACGCAGTATTTT. The chain uses TRBV12-3 or TRBV12-4 and TRBJ2-3, with a tentative D call TRBD2 (5 bases). The CDR3 is 13 residues long. The germline V and J ends were trimmed by 2 bases and 4 bases, with 7 bases remaining between them.

A few counts support this clonotype. CDR3 amino acids: CASSYRRGDQETQYF. In DNA, the CDR3 is TGTGCCAGCAGTTACCGTAGGGGGGATCAAGAGACCCAGTACTTC. The rearrangement joins TRBV6-2 or TRBV6-3 to TRBJ2-5; TRBD1 or TRBD2 may be the D gene (6 bases each). This CDR3 is 15 amino acids long. V was trimmed by 2 bases and J by 2 bases, leaving 12 bases between them. Germline-derived CDR1 and CDR2 are MNHEY and SVGEGT.

This clonotype showed up just a few times. The rearrangement uses TRBV29-1 and TRBJ2-1, with 7 bases that match TRBD1. CDR1 is SQVTM and CDR2 is ANQGSEA in the germline V gene. Germline trimming cut 1 base from V and 4 bases from J; bases unmatched to any gene: 1. The CDR3 covers 13 residues. The CDR3 region has the DNA TGCAGCGTTGAAGTACAGGGGTACAATGAGCAGTTCTTC. This codes for CSVEVQGYNEQFF.

The V and J genes are TRBV13 and TRBJ1-5, with D uncertain. The germline gives CDR1 PRHDT, CDR2 FYEKMQ (reference sequence). The CDR3 is 12 amino acids. Trimming stripped 1 base from V and 7 bases from J, with 5 bases between. The DNA of the CDR3 is TGTGCCAGCAGCTTAGCTGCCCAGCCCCAGCATTTT. Its translation: CASSLAAQPQHF. Looking up the rest from reference TRBV13 and TRBJ1-5 gives the full variable domain: AAGVIQSPRHLIKEKRETATLKCYPIPRHDTVYWYQQGPGQDPQFLISFYEKMQSDKGSIPDRFSAQQFSDYHSELNMSSLELGDSALYFCASSLAAQPQHFGDGTRLSIL.

The chain is built from TRBV12-3 or TRBV12-4 and TRBJ2-2, with D tentatively TRBD2 (6 bases). The CDR3 length is 15 residues. V dropped 6 bases and J dropped 0 bases, with 11 bases sitting between them. CDR3 nucleotide sequence: TGTGCCAGCAGATGGACTAACGCGAACACCGGGGAGCTGTTTTTT. As protein: CASRWTNANTGELFF.

J is TRBJ1-2 and V is TRBV4-2; possibly TRBD1 for D (6 bases). This CDR3 spans 15 amino acids. CDR1 LGHNA and CDR2 YNFKEQ come from the germline V gene. Trimming stripped 0 bases from V and 5 bases from J, with 13 bases between. The DNA of the CDR3 is TGTGCCAGCAGCCAAGACTGGGGGCTTGGGTATGGCTACACCTTC. It encodes CASSQDWGLGYGYTF.

This chain joins TRBV4-1 and TRBJ2-3; D is perhaps TRBD2 (6 bases). V gave up 1 base and J gave up 4 bases, with 15 bases separating them. This CDR3 is 16 amino acids long. Germline CDR1 is MGHRA and CDR2 is YSYEKL. The CDR3 here is CASSQGLTGGSDTQYF. Written as DNA, the CDR3 is TGCGCCAGCAGCCAAGGTCTAACAGGAGGGTCAGATACGCAGTATTTT.

V gene TRBV18 combines with J gene TRBJ2-7; D unresolved. The V gene lost 1 base and the J gene lost 3 bases, with 7 bases spanning the gap. This CDR3 is 13 amino acids long. Germline values: CDR1 KGHSH, CDR2 LQKENI. The CDR3 loop reads CASSPRSIYEQYF. The CDR3 region has the DNA TGTGCCAGCTCACCACGATCAATCTACGAGCAGTACTTC. The whole variable domain, filled in from reference TRBV18 and TRBJ2-7, reads NAGVMQNPRHLVRRRGQEARLRCSPMKGHSHVYWYRQLPEEGLKFMVYLQKENIIDESGMPKERFSAEFPKEGPSILRIQQVVRGDSAAYFCASSPRSIYEQYFGPGTRLTVT.

This chain uses TRBV3-1 with TRBJ1-1; perhaps TRBD1 as D (5 bases). Germline lookup yields CDR1 LGHDT and CDR2 YNNKEL (reference sequence). Trimming cost V 4 bases and J 4 bases, with 13 bases left between them. The length of the CDR3 is 14 residues. DNA for the CDR3: TGTGCCAGCAGCCTCGACAGTTCCTCCACTGAAGCTTTCTTT. This codes for CASSLDSSSTEAFF.